These 31 T cell receptor beta chains originate from one sample sequenced in a study of PD-1 blockade in mismatch repair-deficient tumors. Sequenced by immunoSEQ multiplex PCR; TCRdb stores in-frame clones only, minus some. The profile shows around 120,000 clones, about nine tenths of them singletons. The source was peripheral blood, collected approximately 71 weeks after starting pembrolizumab. Every receptor here comes from an adult with mismatch repair-deficient cancer.

V is TRBV5-1 and J is TRBJ2-3; TRBD2 matches at 9 bases. Germline-derived CDR1 and CDR2 are SGHRS and YFSETQ. The V gene end was trimmed by 3 bases and the J gene end by 2 bases; junction bases not matched to a gene: 10. This CDR3 contains 17 residues. CDR3 bases: TGCGCCAGCAGCTGGGGCGGTAGCGGGAGCCCCACAGATACGCAGTATTTT. Protein sequence: CASSWGGSGSPTDTQYF. The complete variable domain, with remaining parts taken from reference TRBV5-1 and TRBJ2-3, reads KAGVTQTPRYLIKTRGQQVTLSCSPISGHRSVSWYQQTPGQGLQFLFEYFSETQRNKGNFPGRFSGRQFSNSRSEMNVSTLELGDSALYLCASSWGGSGSPTDTQYFGPGTRLTVL.

The chain is built from TRBV2 and TRBJ2-1; 10 bases fit TRBD2. CDR3 length equals 17 residues. V was pared by 2 bases and J by 2 bases, with 6 bases of the junction left unmatched. Germline CDR1 and CDR2: SNHLY and FYNNEI. Written as DNA, the CDR3 is TGTGCCAGCAGTGAAACTAGCGGGAACTTCCCCTACAATGAGCAGTTCTTC. It yields the protein CASSETSGNFPYNEQFF.

The CDR3 nucleotides are TGTGCCACCAGCAGAGAGGTCCCAAGAGGGGGCTACACCTTC. This gives the protein CATSREVPRGGYTF. This rearrangement joins TRBV15 to TRBJ1-2; D remains unclear. This CDR3 is 14 amino acids long. V was shortened by 0 bases and J by 8 bases, with 13 bases between the two germline ends. Germline V gene lookup returns CDR1 LNHNV and CDR2 YYDKDF (reference sequence).

This chain links TRBV28 with TRBJ2-7; D ambiguous. V dropped 6 bases and J dropped 5 bases, with 17 bases sitting between them. Germline V gives CDR1 MDHEN, CDR2 SYDVKM. This CDR3 comprises 14 residues. CDR3 nucleotide sequence: TGTGCCAGCAGCGACTGGGCCGGGTCTGACGAGCAGTACTTC. Translated, it gives CASSDWAGSDEQYF.

This clone was seen just once. V and J are TRBV11-2 and TRBJ2-7; TRBD2 matches 13 bases. The CDR3 is 15 amino acids. The ends lost 5 bases at V and 2 bases at J; junction bases unmatched: 3. From germline, CDR1 is SGHAT and CDR2 FQNNGV. The CDR3 region has the DNA TGTGCCAGCAGCATCGGACTAGCGGGAGCCTACGAGCAGTACTTC. Protein: CASSIGLAGAYEQYF.

The chain carries TRBV10-3 and TRBJ2-2; 9 nucleotides agree with TRBD2. V trimming: 2 bases; J trimming: 2 bases; junction bases outside the gene matches: 6. Per the germline V gene, CDR1 is ENHRY and CDR2 is SYGVKD. The CDR3 sequence is 17 residues long. CDR3 in amino acids: CAISELPGLANTGELFF. CDR3 nucleotides: TGTGCCATCAGTGAGCTTCCGGGACTAGCTAACACCGGGGAGCTGTTTTTT.

The chain joins TRBV27 to TRBJ2-2, with TRBD2 matching 10 bases. Germline CDR1 MNHEY, CDR2 SMNVEV (reference sequence). The junction had 15 bases not matched to a gene; V was cut back by 8 bases and J by 6 bases. The CDR3 is 17 residues long. CDR3 in amino acids: CASWPAGGPKGPGELFF. The CDR3 DNA is TGTGCCAGCTGGCCAGCGGGAGGGCCAAAGGGTCCCGGGGAGCTGTTTTTT.

The chain carries TRBV7-8 and TRBJ1-5; D gene unclear. Germline assignment: CDR1 SGHVS and CDR2 FQNEAQ. The V and J ends lost 6 bases and 4 bases respectively, with 19 bases between them. The length of the CDR3 is 16 residues. CDR3 protein: CASSPTQSWGNQPQHF. The CDR3 DNA reads as TGTGCCAGCAGTCCCACGCAGAGCTGGGGAAATCAGCCCCAGCATTTT.

This clone was observed a few times. The V call is TRBV5-1, the J call TRBJ2-1; 8 bases are shared with TRBD2. The junction had 6 bases not matched to a gene; V was cut back by 4 bases and J by 0 bases. The CDR3 is 16 amino acids. The germline V gene has CDR1 SGHRS and CDR2 YFSETQ. CDR3 region: CASSVSGVLSYNEQFF. The CDR3 DNA reads as TGCGCCAGCAGCGTTAGCGGGGTTCTCTCCTACAATGAGCAGTTCTTC.

CDR3 loop: CASSVGQANTIYF. The CDR3 nucleotides are TGTGCCAGCAGCGTGGGACAGGCAAACACCATATATTTT. This chain joins TRBV9 and TRBJ1-3, with TRBD1 identical over 8 bases. The V gene end was trimmed by 2 bases and the J gene end by 6 bases; junction bases not matched to a gene: 1. Germline assignment: CDR1 SGDLS and CDR2 YYNGEE. The CDR3 has 13 residues.

The rearrangement joins TRBV5-4 to TRBJ2-1; D might be TRBD2 (5 bases). V was pared by 6 bases and J by 8 bases, with 12 bases between. The CDR3 covers 12 residues. The germline V gene has CDR1 SGHNT and CDR2 YYREEE (reference sequence). In nucleotides, the CDR3 is TGTGCCAGCATTTCTACGAGGGATGAGCAGTTCTTC. This sequence encodes CASISTRDEQFF.

The chain combines TRBV6-5 with TRBJ2-3; 11 bases align to TRBD2. V lost 8 bases and J lost 3; bases outside the gene matches: 1. CDR1 and CDR2 from the germline V gene are MNHEY and SVGAGI. This CDR3 contains 13 residues. This chain's CDR3 is CASWTSGTDTQYF. The CDR3 DNA follows: TGTGCCAGCTGGACTAGCGGGACAGATACGCAGTATTTT.

The genes are TRBV19 and TRBJ2-7; weak D call: TRBD1 (6 bases). The V and J ends lost 3 bases and 3 bases respectively, with 15 bases between them. Germline CDR1 LNHDA, CDR2 SQIVND (reference sequence). This CDR3 has 15 residues. CDR3 nucleotides: TGTGCCAGTAGTATGAACCGGGACATTATCTACGAGCAGTACTTC. Its translation is CASSMNRDIIYEQYF.

To note about this clone: The sample carries other DNA sequences with the same CDR3. This chain links TRBV7-6 with TRBJ2-1, with 7 bases aligning to TRBD2. J lost 7 bases, V lost 0 bases, and 0 bases had no gene match. Germline-derived CDR1 and CDR2 are SGHVS and FNYEAQ. The CDR3 contains 13 residues. In nucleotides, the CDR3 is TGTGCCAGCAGCTTAGCGGGGGGGAATGAGCAGTTCTTC. It specifies CASSLAGGNEQFF.

The chain couples TRBV19 to TRBJ2-2; the D gene is possibly TRBD2 (5 bases). The CDR3 length is 14 residues. Per germline, CDR1 LNHDA and CDR2 SQIVND (reference sequence). V lost 6 bases and J 1 base, leaving 9 bases between the germline ends. CDR3 sequence: CASSPSWNTGELFF. CDR3 nucleotide sequence: TGTGCCAGTAGCCCTAGCTGGAACACCGGGGAGCTGTTTTTT. Based on the CDR3 plus reference TRBV19 and TRBJ2-2, the full variable domain is DGGITQSPKYLFRKEGQNVTLSCEQNLNHDAMYWYRQDPGQGLRLIYYSQIVNDFQKGDIAEGYSVSREKKESFPLTVTSAQKNPTAFYLCASSPSWNTGELFFGEGSRLTVL.

V gene TRBV5-3 combines with J gene TRBJ2-1, with 8 bases that match TRBD1. TRBV5-3 is given ORF status, its function remaining uncertain. V lost 3 bases to trimming and J lost 0 bases; unmatched junction nucleotides: 5. The CDR3 sequence is 16 residues long. CDR3 protein: CARSSVGQGSYNEQFF. For the CDR3, the DNA is TGTGCCAGAAGCTCCGTTGGACAGGGCTCCTACAATGAGCAGTTCTTC.

This chain joins TRBV6-4 and TRBJ2-5; 7 positions agree with TRBD1. The CDR3 runs to 14 residues. Germline-derived CDR1 and CDR2 are MRHNA and SNTAGT. Germline trimming cut 7 bases from V and 1 base from J; bases unmatched to any gene: 6. CDR3 bases: TGTGCCAGCACCCCGGGACAGATCCAAGAGACCCAGTACTTC. It is translated as CASTPGQIQETQYF.

This clone is a singleton in its sample. The chain employs TRBV15 and TRBJ2-1; 7 bases are shared with TRBD2. Trimming at V came to 5 bases and at J to 6 bases, leaving 7 bases not matched to a gene. Germline V lookup: CDR1 LNHNV, CDR2 YYDKDF (reference sequence). This CDR3 contains 14 residues. The CDR3 nucleotides read TGTGCCACCAGCCCCCGGACGGGAGGCAATGAGCAGTTCTTC. Translation gives CATSPRTGGNEQFF.

The V and J genes are TRBV2 and TRBJ2-1; D is undetermined. CDR1 is SNHLY, CDR2 FYNNEI, per germline. The V gene lost 9 bases and the J gene lost 4 bases, with 7 bases spanning the gap. The CDR3 has 11 amino acids. The CDR3 reads CARGPYNEQFF. CDR3 nucleotides: TGTGCCAGAGGGCCGTACAATGAGCAGTTCTTC.

The J gene is TRBJ2-1, the V gene TRBV9, with D perhaps TRBD2 (6 bases). The CDR3 is made up of 14 amino acids. The germline CDR1 and CDR2 sequences are SGDLS and YYNGEE. Trimming left V 0 bases short and J 7 bases short, with 11 bases between. CDR3 amino acids: CASSVAGSGNEQFF. DNA of the CDR3: TGTGCCAGCAGCGTAGCCGGGAGCGGGAATGAGCAGTTCTTC.

V usage is TRBV19 and J usage is TRBJ1-2, with 7 nucleotides matching TRBD1. V gave up 5 bases and J gave up 6 bases; unmatched junction bases: 6. In germline, CDR1 is LNHDA, CDR2 SQIVND (reference sequence). CDR3 length equals 13 residues. CDR3 in amino acids: CASSPFDRDGYTF. CDR3 nucleotides: TGTGCCAGTAGTCCGTTCGACAGGGATGGCTACACCTTC.

V is TRBV2 and J is TRBJ2-1; D call uncertain. The ends were cut back, 1 base at V and 5 bases at J, with 9 bases in the middle. This CDR3 is 14 amino acids long. The germline V gene encodes CDR1 SNHLY and CDR2 FYNNEI. The CDR3 sequence is CASSEGGGDNEQFF. The CDR3 region has the DNA TGTGCCAGCAGTGAAGGGGGTGGGGACAATGAGCAGTTCTTC.

J is TRBJ2-4 and V is TRBV15; 10 bases line up with TRBD1. From germline, CDR1 is LNHNV and CDR2 YYDKDF (reference sequence). Losses at the gene ends were 5 bases for V and 0 bases for J; bases not matched to a gene: 4. CDR3 length equals 16 residues. The CDR3 region has the DNA TGTGCCACCAGCGGGGGACAGGGGCTAGCCAAAAACATTCAGTACTTC. Translating gives CATSGGQGLAKNIQYF.

The rearrangement links TRBV5-6 to TRBJ1-2; TRBD1 matches at 7 bases. The J segment lost 4 bases and the V segment lost 4 bases, leaving 7 bases of the junction unmatched. In germline, CDR1 is SGHDT, CDR2 YYEEEE. The CDR3 is made up of 14 amino acids. CDR3 protein: CASSPGQTLYGYTF. CDR3 DNA: TGTGCCAGCAGCCCGGGACAGACCCTCTATGGCTACACCTTC.

The J gene is TRBJ2-7, the V gene TRBV28, with D possibly TRBD2 on 5 matching bases. CDR3 length: 14 amino acids. CDR1 and CDR2 (germline): MDHEN, SYDVKM. Trimming removed 8 bases from V and 1 base from J, with 15 bases in between. For the CDR3, the DNA is TGTGCCAGCGCCTCGGGGTTAGGATCCTACGAGCAGTACTTC. The encoded protein is CASASGLGSYEQYF.

The chain uses TRBV6-5 and TRBJ1-1; no firm D call. V lost 5 bases and J 1 base, leaving 8 bases between the germline ends. CDR1 MNHEY and CDR2 SVGAGI come from the germline V gene. The CDR3 loop spans 13 amino acids. The CDR3 here is CASSAPGNTEAFF. The CDR3, as DNA: TGTGCCAGCAGTGCGCCGGGGAACACTGAAGCTTTCTTT.

This chain joins TRBV7-2 and TRBJ2-7, with a possible D match to TRBD1 (5 bases). Germline V gene sequence: CDR1 SGHTA, CDR2 FQGNSA. The CDR3 spans 15 residues. The V end was cut by 5 bases, the J end by 2 bases, with 16 bases between. The CDR3 DNA follows: TGTGCCAGCAGCCAGGGCTGGCCCACCCCCTACGAGCAGTACTTC. Encoded protein: CASSQGWPTPYEQYF.

The genes are TRBV27 and TRBJ1-5; D uncertain. The V end lost 4 bases, the J end lost 6 bases, and 10 bases lay between the germline ends. The germline gives CDR1 MNHEY, CDR2 SMNVEV (reference sequence). The CDR3 covers 13 residues. This CDR3 reads CASSSDLAQPQHF. As DNA, the CDR3 is TGTGCCAGCAGTTCCGATCTGGCTCAGCCCCAGCATTTT.

The rearrangement links TRBV6-5 to TRBJ2-1; 8 bases fit TRBD2. Trimming at V came to 4 bases and at J to 4 bases, leaving 9 bases not matched to a gene. Germline loops: CDR1 MNHEY, CDR2 SVGAGI. The length of the CDR3 is 16 residues. For the CDR3, the DNA is TGTGCCAGCAGTTTGCGGGGACTAGATAAATACAATGAGCAGTTCTTC. The encoded protein is CASSLRGLDKYNEQFF.

The CDR3 reads CAVSPGDTGELFF. In DNA, the CDR3 is TGTGCCGTTAGTCCGGGGGACACCGGGGAGCTGTTTTTT. V is TRBV11-1 and J is TRBJ2-2, with a tentative D call TRBD2 (6 bases). The CDR3 is 13 residues long. The ends were cut back, 11 bases at V and 3 bases at J, with 13 bases in the middle. Germline lookup yields CDR1 SGHAT and CDR2 FQDESV (reference sequence). Combining the CDR3 with reference TRBV11-1 and TRBJ2-2 gives the whole variable domain EAEVAQSPRYKITEKSQAVAFWCDPISGHATLYWYRQILGQGPELLVQFQDESVVDDSQLPKDRFSAERLKGVDSTLKIQPAELGDSAMYLCAVSPGDTGELFFGEGSRLTVL.

The chain employs TRBV10-3 and TRBJ1-1, with 9 positions matching TRBD1. Germline V gene sequence: CDR1 ENHRY, CDR2 SYGVKD. The CDR3 is 15 residues long. V lost 6 bases to trimming and J lost 1 base; unmatched junction nucleotides: 6. The CDR3 loop reads CAIREPGQGNTEAFF. The CDR3 DNA reads TGTGCCATCAGAGAACCGGGACAGGGGAACACTGAAGCTTTCTTT.